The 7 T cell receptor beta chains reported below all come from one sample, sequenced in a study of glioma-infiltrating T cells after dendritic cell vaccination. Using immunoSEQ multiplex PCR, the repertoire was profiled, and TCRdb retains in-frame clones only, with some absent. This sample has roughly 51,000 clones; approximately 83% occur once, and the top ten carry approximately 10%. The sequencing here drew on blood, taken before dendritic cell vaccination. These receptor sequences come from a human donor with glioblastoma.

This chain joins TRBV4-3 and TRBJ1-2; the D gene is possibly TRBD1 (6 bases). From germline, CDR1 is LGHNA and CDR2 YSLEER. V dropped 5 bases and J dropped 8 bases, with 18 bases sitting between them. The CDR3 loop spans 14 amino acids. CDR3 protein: CASSRLEQGMGYTF. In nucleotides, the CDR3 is TGCGCCAGCAGCAGGCTGGAACAGGGAATGGGCTACACCTTC.

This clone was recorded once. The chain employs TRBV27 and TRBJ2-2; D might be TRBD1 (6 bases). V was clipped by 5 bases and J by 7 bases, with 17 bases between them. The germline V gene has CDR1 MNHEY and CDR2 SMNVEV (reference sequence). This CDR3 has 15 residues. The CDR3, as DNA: TGTGCCAGCAGTCTTTCTGGGCAGGGGCACGGGGAGCTGTTTTTT. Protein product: CASSLSGQGHGELFF.

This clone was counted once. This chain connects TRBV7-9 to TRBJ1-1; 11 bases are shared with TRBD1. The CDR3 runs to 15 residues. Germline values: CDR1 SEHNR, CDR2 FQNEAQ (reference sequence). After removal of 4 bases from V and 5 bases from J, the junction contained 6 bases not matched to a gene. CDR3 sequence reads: CASSSTGTGGTEAFF. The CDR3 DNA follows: TGTGCCAGCAGCTCAACCGGGACAGGGGGAACTGAAGCTTTCTTT. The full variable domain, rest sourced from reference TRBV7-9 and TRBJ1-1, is DTGVSQNPRHKITKRGQNVTFRCDPISEHNRLYWYRQTLGQGPEFLTYFQNEAQLEKSRLLSDRFSAERPKGSFSTLEIQRTEQGDSAMYLCASSSTGTGGTEAFFGQGTRLTVV.

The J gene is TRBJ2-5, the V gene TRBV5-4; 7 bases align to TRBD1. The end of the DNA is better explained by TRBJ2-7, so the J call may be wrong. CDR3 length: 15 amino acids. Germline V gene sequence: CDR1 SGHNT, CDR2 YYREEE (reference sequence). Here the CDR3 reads CASSQTGTASYEQYF. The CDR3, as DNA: TGTGCCAGCAGTCAGACCGGGACAGCAAGCTACGAGCAGTACTTC.

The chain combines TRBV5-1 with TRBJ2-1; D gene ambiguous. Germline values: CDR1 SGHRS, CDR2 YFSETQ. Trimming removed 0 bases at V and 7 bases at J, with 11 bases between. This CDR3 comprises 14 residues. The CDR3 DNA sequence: TGCGCCAGCAGCTTGGGGGCTCGGCAGAATGAGCAGTTCTTC. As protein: CASSLGARQNEQFF.

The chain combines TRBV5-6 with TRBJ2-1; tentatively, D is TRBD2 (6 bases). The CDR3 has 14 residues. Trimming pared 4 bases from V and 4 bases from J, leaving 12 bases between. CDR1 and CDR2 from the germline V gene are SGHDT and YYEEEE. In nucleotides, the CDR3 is TGTGCCAGCAGCCTCGGGACTCAGTACAATGAGCAGTTCTTC. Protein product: CASSLGTQYNEQFF.

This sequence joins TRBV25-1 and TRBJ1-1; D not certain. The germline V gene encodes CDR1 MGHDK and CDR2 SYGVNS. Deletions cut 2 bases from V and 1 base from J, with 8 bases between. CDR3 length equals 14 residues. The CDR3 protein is CASSEQIANTEAFF. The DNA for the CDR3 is TGTGCCAGCAGTGAACAGATCGCGAACACTGAAGCTTTCTTT.